These 19 T cell receptor beta chains were sequenced from one sample in a study of T cell changes during pregnancy in multiple sclerosis. Profiling relied on immunoSEQ multiplex PCR, and the TCRdb table lists in-frame clones only, not all of them. Counted here are about 53,000 clones, over 90% occurring once; the ten biggest clones make up less than 0.6%. The source was CD4+ T cells from peripheral blood mononuclear cells, collected in the third trimester of pregnancy. Receptors were obtained from a female donor with multiple sclerosis, enrolled in a pregnancy study.

The chain is built from TRBV6-6 and TRBJ2-7; 7 nucleotides match TRBD2. The CDR3 covers 15 residues. CDR1 MNHNY and CDR2 SVGAGI come from the germline V gene (reference sequence). V lost 0 bases and J lost 0; bases outside the gene matches: 2. The CDR3 reads CASSYSGGNSYEQYF. In DNA form, the CDR3 reads TGTGCCAGCAGTTACTCGGGGGGGAACTCCTACGAGCAGTACTTC.

V gene TRBV5-4 combines with J gene TRBJ1-1; 10 bases fit TRBD1. This CDR3 contains 16 residues. CDR1 and CDR2 from the germline V gene are SGHNT and YYREEE (reference sequence). J lost 4 bases, V lost 0 bases, and 6 bases had no gene match. This CDR3 reads CASSLGTGGGGTEAFF. As DNA, the CDR3 is TGTGCCAGCAGCTTGGGGACAGGGGGAGGTGGCACTGAAGCTTTCTTT.

The chain combines TRBV28 with TRBJ1-2; the D is unclear. The CDR3 covers 15 residues. Trimming took off 7 bases at V and 0 bases at J, with 15 bases between the two ends. Germline V lookup: CDR1 MDHEN, CDR2 SYDVKM. The CDR3 sequence: CASTPAGVANYGYTF. The DNA of the CDR3 is TGTGCCAGCACACCCGCCGGGGTTGCTAACTATGGCTACACCTTC.

This chain's CDR3 is CACRRGGEETQYF. The CDR3 nucleotides read TGTGCCTGCAGAAGAGGGGGGGAGGAGACCCAGTACTTC. V gene TRBV30 combines with J gene TRBJ2-5, with a possible D match to TRBD2 (7 bases). V dropped 6 bases and J dropped 5 bases, with 16 bases sitting between them. Germline V lookup: CDR1 GTSNPN, CDR2 SVGIG (reference sequence). The CDR3 consists of 13 residues.

The chain has TRBV10-3 and TRBJ2-5; the D gene is possibly TRBD2 (5 bases). Germline values: CDR1 ENHRY, CDR2 SYGVKD. The CDR3 runs 12 residues. The CDR3 coding sequence is TGTTCCGCCATCAACACGGGGGAGACCCAGTACTTC. Amino acid sequence: CSAINTGETQYF.

The chain has TRBV30 and TRBJ1-3; 7 nucleotides agree with TRBD1. Germline lookup yields CDR1 GTSNPN and CDR2 SVGIG (reference sequence). Trimming at V came to 0 bases and at J to 2 bases, leaving 1 base not matched to a gene. This CDR3 spans 14 amino acids. The DNA of the CDR3 is TGTGCCTGGAGTGTTAGGGGGCCTGGAAACACCATATATTTT. Its protein product is CAWSVRGPGNTIYF.

This clone showed up just once. The rearrangement joins TRBV4-1 to TRBJ2-5; D gene ambiguous. CDR3 length equals 13 residues. Looked up from germline, CDR1 is MGHRA and CDR2 is YSYEKL. The germline V and J ends were trimmed by 1 base and 4 bases, with 7 bases remaining between them. As DNA, the CDR3 is TGCGCCAGCAGCCAAGCCGGTTTAGAGACCCAGTACTTC. Translating gives CASSQAGLETQYF.

This chain uses TRBV19 with TRBJ2-2; no reliable D call. Trimming removed 3 bases at V and 3 bases at J, with 11 bases between. The CDR3 sequence is 15 residues long. Germline V lookup: CDR1 LNHDA, CDR2 SQIVND (reference sequence). Here the CDR3 DNA reads TGTGCCAGTAGTATGTGGCTGTCCTACACCGGGGAGCTGTTTTTT. It specifies CASSMWLSYTGELFF.

The chain uses TRBV5-1 and TRBJ1-4; 8 bases are a match to TRBD1. V shed 1 base, J shed 4 bases, and the junction held 3 bases outside the gene matches. Germline-derived CDR1 and CDR2 are SGHRS and YFSETQ. The CDR3 totals 15 residues. CDR3 region: CASSLPGGNNEKLFF. The CDR3 bases are TGCGCCAGCAGCTTGCCAGGGGGCAATAATGAAAAACTGTTTTTT.

This chain joins TRBV4-2 and TRBJ2-7, with D possibly matching TRBD2 (5 bases). The germline CDR1 and CDR2 sequences are LGHNA and YNFKEQ. The ends were cut back, 1 base at V and 2 bases at J, with 9 bases in the middle. There are 14 residues in the CDR3. The CDR3 reads CASSQAELAYEQYF. The CDR3 bases are TGTGCCAGCAGCCAAGCGGAACTAGCCTACGAGCAGTACTTC.

The chain is built from TRBV30 and TRBJ2-7; TRBD1 matches 7 bases. CDR1 and CDR2 (germline): GTSNPN, SVGIG (reference sequence). Losses at the gene ends were 3 bases for V and 1 base for J; bases not matched to a gene: 12. The CDR3 loop spans 16 amino acids. The CDR3 coding sequence is TGTGCCTGGAGGGGTAGTAGGGGGCGCGAATCCTACGAGCAGTACTTC. Encoded protein: CAWRGSRGRESYEQYF.

V gene TRBV5-4 combines with J gene TRBJ2-1; weak D call: TRBD2 (6 bases). Trimming removed 4 bases at V and 8 bases at J, with 19 bases between. From germline, CDR1 is SGHNT and CDR2 YYREEE (reference sequence). The CDR3 totals 15 residues. The CDR3 bases are TGTGCCAGCAGCACCACTAGCCGGGCCGCGGATGAGCAGTTCTTC. This translates into CASSTTSRAADEQFF.

This clone came up a few times. The V call is TRBV6-6, the J call TRBJ2-7; perhaps TRBD1 as D (5 bases). CDR3 size: 12 residues. The germline CDR1 and CDR2 sequences are MNHNY and SVGAGI (reference sequence). V gave up 5 bases and J gave up 2 bases, with 7 bases separating them. The CDR3 protein is CASSEDTYEQYF. CDR3 DNA: TGTGCCAGCAGTGAGGACACCTACGAGCAGTACTTC.

V is TRBV6-6 and J is TRBJ2-1; TRBD1 agrees at 11 bases. Losses at the gene ends were 6 bases for V and 7 bases for J; bases not matched to a gene: 5. This CDR3 spans 14 amino acids. Germline V gene sequence: CDR1 MNHNY, CDR2 SVGAGI (reference sequence). The CDR3 is CASRPGTGGNEQFF. For the CDR3, the DNA is TGTGCCAGCAGACCCGGGACAGGGGGAAATGAGCAGTTCTTC.

The chain employs TRBV5-4 and TRBJ2-7, with D possibly matching TRBD2 (6 bases). CDR1 is SGHNT, CDR2 YYREEE, per germline (reference sequence). The CDR3 consists of 16 residues. With 4 bases removed from V and 6 bases from J, the gap between germline ends came to 23 bases. The CDR3 spells CASSVSWRGVGGEQYF. In nucleotides, the CDR3 is TGTGCCAGCAGCGTCTCTTGGCGGGGTGTCGGCGGCGAGCAGTACTTC.

The genes are TRBV7-2 and TRBJ2-7; 7 nucleotides align to TRBD2. The CDR3 spans 16 residues. V was pared by 2 bases and J by 0 bases, with 7 bases of the junction left unmatched. The germline gives CDR1 SGHTA, CDR2 FQGNSA. CDR3 DNA: TGTGCCAGCAGCTTACGGGGGGTGTTTTCCTCCTACGAGCAGTACTTC. As protein: CASSLRGVFSSYEQYF. The variable domain in full, with the rest retrieved from reference TRBV7-2 and TRBJ2-7, is GAGVSQSPSNKVTEKGKDVELRCDPISGHTALYWYRQSLGQGLEFLIYFQGNSAPDKSGLPSDRFSAERTGGSVSTLTIQRTQQEDSAVYLCASSLRGVFSSYEQYFGPGTRLTVT.

The chain recombines TRBV29-1 with TRBJ2-2; D might be TRBD1 (6 bases). The CDR3 length is 13 residues. Looked up from germline, CDR1 is SQVTM and CDR2 is ANQGSEA. V was shortened by 7 bases and J by 2 bases, with 11 bases between the two germline ends. The CDR3 DNA is TGCAGCGCGGACAGCAGCAACACCGGGGAGCTGTTTTTT. It is translated as CSADSSNTGELFF.

The genes are TRBV5-5 and TRBJ1-5; D may be TRBD1 (6 bases). The CDR3 is 15 amino acids. Between the trimmed V and J ends, which lost 3 bases and 5 bases, there was a span of 15 bases. Germline V gives CDR1 SGHKS, CDR2 YYEKEE (reference sequence). CDR3 DNA sequence: TGTGCCAGCAGCTCGTCCGGCGGGGGCGATCAGCCCCAGCATTTT. Its protein is CASSSSGGGDQPQHF.

This clone was recorded only once. The chain is built from TRBV4-1 and TRBJ2-5; no clear D gene. Trimming took off 1 base at V and 3 bases at J, with 6 bases between the two ends. Germline V gene lookup returns CDR1 MGHRA and CDR2 YSYEKL. This CDR3 contains 13 residues. In DNA, the CDR3 is TGCGCCAGCAGCCAAGGTCCAGAAGAGACCCAGTACTTC. This codes for CASSQGPEETQYF.